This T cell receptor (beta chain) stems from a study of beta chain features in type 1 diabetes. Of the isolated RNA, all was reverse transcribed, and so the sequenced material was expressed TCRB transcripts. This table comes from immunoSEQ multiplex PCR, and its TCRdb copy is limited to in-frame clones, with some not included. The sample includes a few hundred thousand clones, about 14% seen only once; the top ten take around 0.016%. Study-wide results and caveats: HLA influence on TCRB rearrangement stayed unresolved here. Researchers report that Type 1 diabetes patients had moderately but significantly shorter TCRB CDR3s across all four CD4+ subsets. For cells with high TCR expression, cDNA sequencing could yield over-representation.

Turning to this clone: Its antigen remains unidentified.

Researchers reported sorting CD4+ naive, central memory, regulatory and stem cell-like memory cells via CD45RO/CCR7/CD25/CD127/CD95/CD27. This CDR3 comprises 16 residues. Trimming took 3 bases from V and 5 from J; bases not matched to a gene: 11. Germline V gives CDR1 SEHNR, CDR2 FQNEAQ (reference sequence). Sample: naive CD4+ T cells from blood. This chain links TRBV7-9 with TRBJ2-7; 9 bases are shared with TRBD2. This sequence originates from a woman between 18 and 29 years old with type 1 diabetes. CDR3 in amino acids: CASSFEAGGPFDEQYF. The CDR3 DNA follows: TGTGCCAGCAGCTTTGAGGCGGGAGGGCCTTTCGACGAGCAGTACTTC.